Listed here is a single T cell receptor beta chain. Its matching antigen is unknown. A much larger clonotype is one base distant, so this may be a read error. These data originate in a study of T cells in Graves' hyperthyroidism and ophthalmopathy. Study conclusions and caveats: Most clonotypes expanded in the thyroid (above 0.001) were also present in blood.

There were TCR beta CDR3 regions amplified from RNA transcripts. First-round RT-PCR targeting the TCR CDR3 was performed with the HTBI primer set. TCRdb processed the multiplex PCR reads anew with MiXCR; each CDR3 protein has one entry. In the table there are about 480,000 distinct CDR3 sequences, roughly 14% of which are singletons. Patients aged 18 to 65 had newly diagnosed hyperthyroidism that had lasted under 2 months. The PBMCs studied were ones that came from about 10 ml fresh peripheral blood. CDR1 LNHDA and CDR2 SQIVND come from the germline V gene (reference sequence). This CDR3 is 14 amino acids long.

The rearrangement uses TRBV19 and TRBJ2-5, with TRBD2 as a possible D gene (5 bases). This TCR came from a woman aged 18-35 years with Graves' hyperthyroidism. The source material was blood. This chain's CDR3 is CASSTGNKQGTQYF. The CDR3 DNA is TGTGCCAGTAGTACCGGGAATAAACAAGGGACCCAGTACTTC.